This T cell receptor (beta chain) emerged from a study of OX40 agonist ivuxolimab in advanced cancers. Study-level information: The dose-escalation group included hepatocellular carcinoma, melanoma, renal cell carcinoma and head and neck cancer. Allowance was made for prior anti-PD-1, anti-PD-L1 or anti-CTLA-4 therapy, and about 44% had some.

Clones were sequenced by immunoSEQ multiplex PCR, and TCRdb holds only the in-frame ones, with some missing. The sample yields roughly 40,000 clones, approximately 80% seen once. The sequence derives from an adult with an advanced solid tumor such as melanoma, head and neck, liver or kidney cancer. The specimen was CD4+ or CD8+ T cells sorted from blood, collected in a trial of the OX40 agonist ivuxolimab.

This CDR3 is CASSPGPIGTEAFF. For the CDR3, the DNA is TGTGCCAGCAGCCCCGGGCCTATCGGAACTGAAGCTTTCTTT. The chain joins TRBV7-3 to TRBJ1-1; D ambiguous. CDR3 length: 14 residues. Per germline, CDR1 SGHTA and CDR2 FQGTGA. Trimming cost V 5 bases and J 5 bases, with 15 bases left between them.